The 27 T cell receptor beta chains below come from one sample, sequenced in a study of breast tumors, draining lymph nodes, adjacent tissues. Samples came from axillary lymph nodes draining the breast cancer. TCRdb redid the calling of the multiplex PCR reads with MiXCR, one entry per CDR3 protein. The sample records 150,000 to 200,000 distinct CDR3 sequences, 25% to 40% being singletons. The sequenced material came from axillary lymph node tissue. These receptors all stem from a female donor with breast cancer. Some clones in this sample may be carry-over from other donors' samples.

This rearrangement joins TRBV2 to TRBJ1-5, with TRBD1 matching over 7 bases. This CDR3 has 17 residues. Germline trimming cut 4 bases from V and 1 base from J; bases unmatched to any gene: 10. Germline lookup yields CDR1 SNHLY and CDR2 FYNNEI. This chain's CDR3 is CASSVRRQGGSNQPQHF. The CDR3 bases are TGTGCCAGCAGTGTAAGACGACAGGGTGGGAGCAATCAGCCCCAGCATTTT.

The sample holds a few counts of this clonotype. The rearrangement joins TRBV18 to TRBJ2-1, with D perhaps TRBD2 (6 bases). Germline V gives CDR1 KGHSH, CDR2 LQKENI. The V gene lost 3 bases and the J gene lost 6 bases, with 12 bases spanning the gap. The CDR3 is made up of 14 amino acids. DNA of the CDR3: TGTGCCAGCTCACCGGGGCGGGGAGGCAATGAGCAGTTCTTC. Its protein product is CASSPGRGGNEQFF. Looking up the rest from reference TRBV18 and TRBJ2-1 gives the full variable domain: NAGVMQNPRHLVRRRGQEARLRCSPMKGHSHVYWYRQLPEEGLKFMVYLQKENIIDESGMPKERFSAEFPKEGPSILRIQQVVRGDSAAYFCASSPGRGGNEQFFGPGTRLTVL.

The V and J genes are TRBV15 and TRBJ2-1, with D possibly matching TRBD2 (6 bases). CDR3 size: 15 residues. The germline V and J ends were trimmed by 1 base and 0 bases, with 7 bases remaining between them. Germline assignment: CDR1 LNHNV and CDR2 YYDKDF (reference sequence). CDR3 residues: CATSRAGSSYNEQFF. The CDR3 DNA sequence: TGTGCCACCAGCAGAGCCGGGAGCTCCTACAATGAGCAGTTCTTC.

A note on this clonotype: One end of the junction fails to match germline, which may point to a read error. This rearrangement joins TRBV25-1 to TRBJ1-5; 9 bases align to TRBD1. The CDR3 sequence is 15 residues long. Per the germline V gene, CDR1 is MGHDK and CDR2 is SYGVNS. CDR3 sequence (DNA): TGTGCTAGCAACCAAGGACAGGGGCCAAATCAGCCCCAGCATTTT. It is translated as CASNQGQGPNQPQHF.

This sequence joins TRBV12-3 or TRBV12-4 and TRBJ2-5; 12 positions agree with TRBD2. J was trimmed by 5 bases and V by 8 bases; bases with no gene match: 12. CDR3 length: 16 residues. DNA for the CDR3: TGTGCCAGCGGACTAGCGGGGTTCTTACTGGGTGAGACCCAGTACTTC. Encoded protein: CASGLAGFLLGETQYF.

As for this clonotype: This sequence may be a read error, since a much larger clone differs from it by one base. The CDR3 reads CSANLVGLAAGYEQYF. CDR3 sequence (DNA): TGCAGTGCTAATCTGGTAGGACTAGCGGCAGGCTACGAGCAGTACTTC. V is TRBV20-1 and J is TRBJ2-7; 10 bases line up with TRBD2. This CDR3 has 16 residues. In germline, CDR1 is DFQATT, CDR2 SNEGSKA (reference sequence). V shed 4 bases and J 3 bases; nucleotides not matched to a gene: 12.

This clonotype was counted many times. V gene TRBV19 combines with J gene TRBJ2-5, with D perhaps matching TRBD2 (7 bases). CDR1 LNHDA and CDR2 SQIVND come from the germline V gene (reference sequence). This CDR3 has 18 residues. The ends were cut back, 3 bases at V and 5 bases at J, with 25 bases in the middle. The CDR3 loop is CASSIGSGSGGGWETQYF. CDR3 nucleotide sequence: TGTGCCAGTAGTATTGGTTCGGGTTCCGGCGGGGGCTGGGAGACCCAGTACTTC.

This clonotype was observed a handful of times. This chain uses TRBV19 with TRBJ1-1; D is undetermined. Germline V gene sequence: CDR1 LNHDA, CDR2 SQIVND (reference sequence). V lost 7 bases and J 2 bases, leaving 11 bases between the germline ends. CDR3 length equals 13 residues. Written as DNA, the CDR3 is TGTGCCAGTAAGGGAGGGAAAAACACTGAAGCTTTCTTT. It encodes CASKGGKNTEAFF.

The CDR3 DNA is TGTGCCAGCTCCCACGTGAGGGGGGGTGGAAACACCATATATTTT. It is translated as CASSHVRGGGNTIYF. This chain uses TRBV6-5 with TRBJ1-3; D might be TRBD1 (6 bases). The CDR3 is 15 amino acids. V lost 8 bases and J lost 3, with 17 bases in between. Germline V gene lookup returns CDR1 MNHEY and CDR2 SVGAGI.

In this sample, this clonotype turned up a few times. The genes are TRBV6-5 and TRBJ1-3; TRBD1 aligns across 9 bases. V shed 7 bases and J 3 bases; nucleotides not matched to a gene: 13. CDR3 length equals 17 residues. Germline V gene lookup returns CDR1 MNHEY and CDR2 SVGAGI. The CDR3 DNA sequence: TGTGCCAGCACCCCACCCGACAGGGGGAAACGTGGAAACACCATATATTTT. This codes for CASTPPDRGKRGNTIYF.

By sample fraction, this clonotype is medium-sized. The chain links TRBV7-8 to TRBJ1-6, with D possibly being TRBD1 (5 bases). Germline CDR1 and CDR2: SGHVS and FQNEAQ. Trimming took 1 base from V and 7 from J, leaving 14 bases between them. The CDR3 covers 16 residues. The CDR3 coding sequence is TGTGCCAGCAGCTTAGGTCGGGGGACCAGCAATTCACCCCTCCACTTT. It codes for CASSLGRGTSNSPLHF. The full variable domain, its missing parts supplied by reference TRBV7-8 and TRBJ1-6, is GAGVSQSPRYKVAKRGQDVALRCDPISGHVSLFWYQQALGQGPEFLTYFQNEAQLDKSGLPSDRFFAERPEGSVSTLKIQRTQQEDSAVYLCASSLGRGTSNSPLHFGNGTRLTVT.

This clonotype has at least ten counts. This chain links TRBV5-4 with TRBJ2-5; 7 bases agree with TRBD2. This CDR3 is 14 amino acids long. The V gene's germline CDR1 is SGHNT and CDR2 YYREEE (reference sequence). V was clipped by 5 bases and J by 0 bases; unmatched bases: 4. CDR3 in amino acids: CASRVGRDQETQYF. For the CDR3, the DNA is TGTGCCAGCAGGGTGGGGAGGGACCAAGAGACCCAGTACTTC. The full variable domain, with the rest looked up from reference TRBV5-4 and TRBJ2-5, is ETGVTQSPTHLIKTRGQQVTLRCSSQSGHNTVSWYQQALGQGPQFIFQYYREEENGRGNFPPRFSGLQFPNYSSELNVNALELDDSALYLCASRVGRDQETQYFGPGTRLLVL.

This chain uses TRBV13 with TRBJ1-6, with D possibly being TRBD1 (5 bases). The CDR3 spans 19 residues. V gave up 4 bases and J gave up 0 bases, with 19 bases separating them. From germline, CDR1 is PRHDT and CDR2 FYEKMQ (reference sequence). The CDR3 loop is CASSSAGTSGSSYNSPLHF. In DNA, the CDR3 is TGTGCCAGCAGCTCCGCCGGGACTAGCGGGAGCTCCTATAATTCACCCCTCCACTTT.

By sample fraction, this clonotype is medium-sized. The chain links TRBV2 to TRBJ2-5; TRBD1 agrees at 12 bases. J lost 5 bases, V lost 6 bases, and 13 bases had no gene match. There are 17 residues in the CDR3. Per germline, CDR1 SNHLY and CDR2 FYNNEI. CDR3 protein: CASSPGTGGLDGETQYF. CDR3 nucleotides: TGTGCCAGCAGCCCGGGGACAGGGGGCCTGGACGGGGAGACCCAGTACTTC.

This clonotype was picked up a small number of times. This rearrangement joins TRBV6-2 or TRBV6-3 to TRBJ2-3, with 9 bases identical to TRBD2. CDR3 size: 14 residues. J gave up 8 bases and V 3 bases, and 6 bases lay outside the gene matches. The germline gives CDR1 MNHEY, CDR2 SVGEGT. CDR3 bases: TGTGCCAGCAGTTATCTGGTAGCGGGGGCTACGCAGTATTTT. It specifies CASSYLVAGATQYF.

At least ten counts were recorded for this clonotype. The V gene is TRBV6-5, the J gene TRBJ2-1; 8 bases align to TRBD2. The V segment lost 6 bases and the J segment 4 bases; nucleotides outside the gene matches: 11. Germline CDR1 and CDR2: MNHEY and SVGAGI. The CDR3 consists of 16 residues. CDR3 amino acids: CASRQIGLARYNEQFF. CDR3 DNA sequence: TGTGCCAGCAGGCAGATAGGACTAGCCCGATACAATGAGCAGTTCTTC.

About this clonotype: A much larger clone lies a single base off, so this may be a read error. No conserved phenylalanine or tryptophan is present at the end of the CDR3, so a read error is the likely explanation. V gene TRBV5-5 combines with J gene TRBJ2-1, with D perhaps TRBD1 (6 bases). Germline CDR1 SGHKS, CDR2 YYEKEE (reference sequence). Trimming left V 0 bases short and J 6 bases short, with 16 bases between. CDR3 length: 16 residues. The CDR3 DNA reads TGTGCCAGCAGCTTGGTACCCAGGGGCCAATCCAATGAGCAGTTCCTC. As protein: CASSLVPRGQSNEQFL.

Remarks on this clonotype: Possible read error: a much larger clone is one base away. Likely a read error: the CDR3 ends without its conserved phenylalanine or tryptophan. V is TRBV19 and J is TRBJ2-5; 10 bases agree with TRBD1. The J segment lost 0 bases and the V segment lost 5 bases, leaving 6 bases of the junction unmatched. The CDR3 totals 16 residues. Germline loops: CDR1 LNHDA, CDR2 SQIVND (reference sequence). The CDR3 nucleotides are TGTGCCAGTAGTGCTTGGACAGGGGGGTACCAAGAGACCCAGTACTCC. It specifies CASSAWTGGYQETQYS.

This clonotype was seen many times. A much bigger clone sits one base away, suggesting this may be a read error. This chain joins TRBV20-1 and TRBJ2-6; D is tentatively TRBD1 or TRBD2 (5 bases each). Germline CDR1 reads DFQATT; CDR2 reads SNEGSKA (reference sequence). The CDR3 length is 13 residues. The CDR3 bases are TGCGGGACGCAGGCAACTGGGGCCAACGCCCTGACTTTC. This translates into CGTQATGANALTF.

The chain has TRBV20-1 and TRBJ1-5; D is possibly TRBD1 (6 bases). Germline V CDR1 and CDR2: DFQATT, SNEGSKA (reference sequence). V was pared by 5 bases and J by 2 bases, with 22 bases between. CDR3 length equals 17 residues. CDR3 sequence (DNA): TGCAGTGCTTTTCTAGCGGGGGGGCTTTCCGGCAATCAGCCCCAGCATTTT. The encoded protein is CSAFLAGGLSGNQPQHF.

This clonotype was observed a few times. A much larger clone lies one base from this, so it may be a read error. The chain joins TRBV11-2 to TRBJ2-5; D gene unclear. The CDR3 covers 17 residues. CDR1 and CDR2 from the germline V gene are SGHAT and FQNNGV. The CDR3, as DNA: TGTGCCAGCGGCTTAAGATCAGCTTACTACCACTGGGAGACCCAGTACTTC. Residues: CASGLRSAYYHWETQYF.

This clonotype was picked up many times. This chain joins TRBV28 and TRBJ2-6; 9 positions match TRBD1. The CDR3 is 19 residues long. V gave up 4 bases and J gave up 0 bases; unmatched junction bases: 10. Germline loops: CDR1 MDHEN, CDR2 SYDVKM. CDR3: CASSSHPGTGNSGANVLTF. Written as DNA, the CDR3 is TGTGCCAGCAGTTCTCACCCCGGGACAGGGAACTCTGGGGCCAACGTCCTGACTTTC.

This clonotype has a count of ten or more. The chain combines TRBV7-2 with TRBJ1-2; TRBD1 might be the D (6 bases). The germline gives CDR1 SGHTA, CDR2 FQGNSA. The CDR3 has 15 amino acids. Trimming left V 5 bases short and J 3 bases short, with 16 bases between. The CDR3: CASSPSQGSYYGYTF. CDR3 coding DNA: TGTGCCAGCAGCCCCTCACAGGGATCGTACTATGGCTACACCTTC.

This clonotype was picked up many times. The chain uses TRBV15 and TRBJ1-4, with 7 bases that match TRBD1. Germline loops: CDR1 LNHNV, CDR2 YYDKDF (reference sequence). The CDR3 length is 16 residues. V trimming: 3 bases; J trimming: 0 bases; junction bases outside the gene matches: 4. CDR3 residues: CATSRGQPATNEKLFF. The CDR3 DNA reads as TGTGCCACCAGCAGGGGACAGCCAGCAACTAATGAAAAACTGTTTTTT.

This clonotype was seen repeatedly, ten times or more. The CDR3 DNA is TGTGCCAGCTACCGGTGGGGACTGGGTATCAAAGAGACCCAGTACTTC. It yields the protein CASYRWGLGIKETQYF. The chain employs TRBV7-6 and TRBJ2-5; TRBD2 might be the D (6 bases). The germline CDR1 and CDR2 sequences are SGHVS and FNYEAQ. The V end was cut by 8 bases, the J end by 3 bases, with 22 bases between. CDR3 size: 16 residues.

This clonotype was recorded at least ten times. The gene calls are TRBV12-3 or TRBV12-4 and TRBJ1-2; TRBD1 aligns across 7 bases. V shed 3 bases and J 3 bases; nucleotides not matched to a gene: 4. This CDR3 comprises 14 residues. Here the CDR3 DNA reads TGTGCCAGCAGTTTGAACACAGGGGACTATGGCTACACCTTC. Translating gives CASSLNTGDYGYTF.

The DNA for the CDR3 is TGTGCCAGCAGTTTGACAGTACACTCCTACGAGCAGTACTTC. Its protein is CASSLTVHSYEQYF. This chain uses TRBV27 with TRBJ2-7, with D possibly being TRBD1 (5 bases). This CDR3 contains 14 residues. Trimming took 3 bases from V and 0 from J, leaving 9 bases between them. Germline V gene lookup returns CDR1 MNHEY and CDR2 SMNVEV (reference sequence).